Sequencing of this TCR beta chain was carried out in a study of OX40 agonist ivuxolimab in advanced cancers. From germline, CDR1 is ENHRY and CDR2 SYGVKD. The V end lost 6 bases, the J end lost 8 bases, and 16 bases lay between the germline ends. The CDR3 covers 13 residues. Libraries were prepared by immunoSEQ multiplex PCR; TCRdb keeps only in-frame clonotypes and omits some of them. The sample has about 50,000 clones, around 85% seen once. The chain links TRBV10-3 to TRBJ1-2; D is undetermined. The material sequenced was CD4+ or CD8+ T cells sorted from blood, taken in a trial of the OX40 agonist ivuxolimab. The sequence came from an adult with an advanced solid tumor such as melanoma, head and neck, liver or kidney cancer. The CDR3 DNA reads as TGTGCCATCAGGGGAGGCCCCTCGGACGGCTACACCTTC. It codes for CAIRGGPSDGYTF.